This T cell receptor (beta chain) was obtained from a study of T cell responses to AZD1222 COVID-19 vaccine. Sequencing used immunoSEQ multiplex PCR; TCRdb keeps in-frame clones, though not all of them. This sample has roughly 100,000 clones, with 90% found just once. General study points: Most donors were white British and more were female, and clonal diversity was possibly underestimated. Just a handful of people given AZD1222 tested seropositive at baseline.

Trimming cost V 4 bases and J 2 bases, with 9 bases left between them. The CDR3 is 13 amino acids. CDR1 and CDR2 from the germline V gene are SQVTM and ANQGSEA. As for this clone: Its antigen is not known.

The sequence was obtained from an adult in good health. This chain links TRBV29-1 with TRBJ1-3; D remains ambiguous. Specimen: peripheral blood, collected on day 0 of AZD1222 vaccination. CDR3 sequence (DNA): TGCAGCGTTGGCCGGGGTCCTGGAAACACCATATATTTT. Residues: CSVGRGPGNTIYF.